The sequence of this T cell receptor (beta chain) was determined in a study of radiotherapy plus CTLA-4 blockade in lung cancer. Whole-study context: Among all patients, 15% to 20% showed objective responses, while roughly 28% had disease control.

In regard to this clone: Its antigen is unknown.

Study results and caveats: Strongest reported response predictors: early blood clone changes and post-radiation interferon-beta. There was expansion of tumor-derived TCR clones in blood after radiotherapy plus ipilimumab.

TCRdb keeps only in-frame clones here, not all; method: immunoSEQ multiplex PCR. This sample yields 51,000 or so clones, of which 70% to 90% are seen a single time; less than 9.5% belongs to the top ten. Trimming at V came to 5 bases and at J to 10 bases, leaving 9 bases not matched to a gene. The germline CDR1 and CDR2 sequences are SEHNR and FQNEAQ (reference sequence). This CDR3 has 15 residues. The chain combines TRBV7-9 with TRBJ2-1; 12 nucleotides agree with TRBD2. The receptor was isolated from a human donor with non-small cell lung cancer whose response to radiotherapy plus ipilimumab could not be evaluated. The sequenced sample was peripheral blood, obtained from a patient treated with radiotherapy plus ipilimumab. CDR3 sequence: CASSVGRTSGDEQFF. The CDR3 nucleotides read TGTGCCAGCAGCGTAGGGAGGACTAGCGGGGACGAGCAGTTCTTC.